This is a list of T cell receptor beta chains from one sample in a study of T cell responses to AZD1222 COVID-19 vaccine. The table came from immunoSEQ multiplex PCR; TCRdb's copy has only in-frame clones and leaves some out. The sample records about 140,000 clones, under 95% being singletons. The sequences come from peripheral blood, collected on day 0 of AZD1222 vaccination. The source of these receptors is an adult in good health. Each CDR3 is given with its conserved first and last residue. The D gene is left open where the match is weak. The listing skips clone size in some rows; elsewhere it reads once, few, many or a size class.

j_call v_call clone_size d_call cdr3_nt cdr3_aa
TRBJ1-2 TRBV27 - - TGTGCCAGCCGCTCGAGGGTAGACTATGGCTACACCTTC CASRSRVDYGYTF
TRBJ1-2 TRBV6-2/TRBV6-3 - - TGTGCCAGCAGTTACTCGAAGCTGATTAACTATGGCTACACCTTC CASSYSKLINYGYTF
TRBJ1-5 TRBV3-1/TRBV3-2 - - TGTGCCAGCAGCCAGGGGGCAAATCAGCCCCAGCATTTT CASSQGANQPQHF
TRBJ1-3 TRBV7-9 - - TGTGCCAGCAGCTTAGTTCCGGGGAGCTCCTCTGGAAACACCATATATTTT CASSLVPGSSSGNTIYF
TRBJ1-4 TRBV28 - - TGTGCCAGCAGTAGTCAGCTTGAAAAACTGTTTTTT CASSSQLEKLFF
TRBJ2-2 TRBV30 - TRBD2 TGTGCCTGGAAGGGGGGGCTCGACCCACTAGCGGGGGCGACTGATCCAACTGGGGAGCTGTTTTTT CAWKGGLDPLAGATDPTGELFF
TRBJ1-1 TRBV7-9 few - TGTGCCAGCAGCTTAGCACGAGGGTTGCGAACTGAAGCTTTCTTT CASSLARGLRTEAFF
TRBJ1-1 TRBV24-1 once - TGTGCCACCAGTGATTTCGAAGGAGAAGCTTTCTTT CATSDFEGEAFF
TRBJ1-4 TRBV7-6 - TRBD1 TGTGCCAGCAGCACCCAGGGGGCTGAAAAACTGTTTTTT CASSTQGAEKLFF
TRBJ2-1 TRBV7-9 - - TGTGCCAGCAGCTTCGGGATTCATCCGGAGGAGCAGTTCTTC CASSFGIHPEEQFF
TRBJ1-5 TRBV30 - - TGTGCCTGGAGTGGGACTGAAGGGGTGCCCCAGCATTTT CAWSGTEGVPQHF